These T cell receptor beta chains were read from a single sample in a study of blood T cell repertoires in COVID-19. Measured with immunoSEQ multiplex PCR; TCRdb has only the in-frame clones, and not every one. This sample carries about 170,000 clones, just over 90% of them seen once, and the ten largest clones take around 5.1%. The sample consisted of peripheral blood. Every receptor here comes from a man between 18 and 29 years old with COVID-19, enrolled during active disease. CDR3s include the opening cysteine and the closing phenylalanine or tryptophan. A D gene is named only where the DNA matches it firmly. The size field is filled for only some rows; it gives once, few, many or a size class.

V	size	J	D	DNA	CDR3
TRBV4-2	.	TRBJ2-1	.	TGTGCCAGCAGCCAAGGACGGGAGCCTTTAGTGAATGAGCAGTTCTTC	CASSQGREPLVNEQFF
TRBV28	.	TRBJ2-7	TRBD2	TGTGCCAGCAGTGCCCCAGTTAGCGGGAACGAGCAGTACTTC	CASSAPVSGNEQYF
TRBV5-4	.	TRBJ1-2	.	TGTGCCAGCAGCCCAGTAGGACAAGAATATGGCTACACCTTC	CASSPVGQEYGYTF
TRBV9	.	TRBJ1-3	TRBD1	TGTGCCAGCAGCGTGGGACAGGGGGGCTATGGAAACACCATATATTTT	CASSVGQGGYGNTIYF
TRBV7-9	.	TRBJ2-1	TRBD2	TGTGCCAGCAGCCCACAAATAGCGGGAGGGTTTAATGAGCAGTTCTTC	CASSPQIAGGFNEQFF
TRBV10-2	.	TRBJ1-5	.	TGCGCCAGCAGTGACAGGGCATACAATCAGCCCCAGCATTTT	CASSDRAYNQPQHF
TRBV2	once	TRBJ2-7	.	TGTGCCAGCAACAGAAATCCGGGACAACTTACTTCCTACGAGCAGTACTTC	CASNRNPGQLTSYEQYF
TRBV19	.	TRBJ2-3	TRBD1	TGTGCCAGTAGTATACCGGGACAGGGGGCAGGCGATACGCAGTATTTT	CASSIPGQGAGDTQYF
TRBV30	once	TRBJ1-1	TRBD1	TGTGCCTGGCGCAGACAGGGGGCGCGGAGGAACACTGAAGCTTTCTTT	CAWRRQGARRNTEAFF
TRBV13	.	TRBJ2-7	TRBD1	TGTGCCAGCAGCTCAACCGGGACAGCGACCTACGAGCAGTACTTC	CASSSTGTATYEQYF
TRBV7-2	.	TRBJ1-5	TRBD1	TGTGCCAGCAGCGACGGGACAGGGGGTAGGAGCAATCAGCCCCAGCATTTT	CASSDGTGGRSNQPQHF
TRBV4-2	.	TRBJ1-3	TRBD1	TGTGCCAGCAGCCAAGGTCCGACAGGGGCTGGAAACACCATATATTTT	CASSQGPTGAGNTIYF
TRBV9	.	TRBJ2-7	TRBD2	TGTGCCAGCAGCTATCTAGCGGAGTCCTACGAGCAGTACTTC	CASSYLAESYEQYF
TRBV5-4	.	TRBJ1-1	.	TGTGCCAGCAGCTTGGGACAAGCAGGGCGCACTGAAGCTTTCTTT	CASSLGQAGRTEAFF
TRBV25-1	.	TRBJ2-5	.	TGTGCCAGCAGTGATTACAGGATACAAGAGACCCAGTACTTC	CASSDYRIQETQYF
TRBV7-2	.	TRBJ2-7	TRBD2	TGTGCCAGCAGCCCGCGGGTAGCGGGAAACTACGAGCAGTACTTC	CASSPRVAGNYEQYF
TRBV9	.	TRBJ1-5	TRBD1	TGTGCCAGCAGCCCAACAGGGGCCTTCAATCAGCCCCAGCATTTT	CASSPTGAFNQPQHF
TRBV2	.	TRBJ1-2	.	TGTGCCAGCAGCTACACACCTATAAGGGAGGGGGACGGCCAGACCTTC	CASSYTPIREGDGQTF
TRBV9	.	TRBJ2-2	TRBD2	TGTGCCAGCAGCGTAGGTGGGGAGGGCACGGGGGAGCTGTTTTTT	CASSVGGEGTGELFF
TRBV5-1	.	TRBJ1-1	.	TGCGCCAGCAGTACCCGGACAGAGAACGCTGAAGCTTTCTTT	CASSTRTENAEAFF
TRBV6-5	.	TRBJ2-1	.	TGTGCCAGCAGTTTAGGGGATTACAATGAGCAGTTCTTC	CASSLGDYNEQFF
TRBV15	.	TRBJ1-1	.	TGTGCCACCAGCACGAACTTTAACACTGAAGCTTTCTTT	CATSTNFNTEAFF
TRBV29-1	.	TRBJ2-7	.	TGCAGCGTTGATTCGACATTCTCTGGGGAGCAGTACTTC	CSVDSTFSGEQYF
TRBV4-1	.	TRBJ1-2	.	TGCGCCAGCAGCTCTCCGGGGGGAAGATATGGCTACACCTTC	CASSSPGGRYGYTF
TRBV6-2/TRBV6-3	.	TRBJ1-2	TRBD1	TGTGCCAGCAGTTTCCTCCCGGGACAGGGAAACTATGGCTACACCTTC	CASSFLPGQGNYGYTF
TRBV6-5	.	TRBJ1-2	TRBD1	TGTGCCAGCAGGTCCCCAGGGGGCAGAGGCTACACCTTC	CASRSPGGRGYTF
TRBV9	.	TRBJ1-2	TRBD1	TGTGCCAGCAGGGGGACAGGGTTCGATGGCTACACCTTC	CASRGTGFDGYTF
TRBV28	.	TRBJ2-7	.	TGTGCCAGCGAAAGGAGGGTTGACTACGAGCAGTACTTC	CASERRVDYEQYF
TRBV6-6	.	TRBJ2-1	TRBD1	TGTGCCAGCAGTCACACCCTCCGAGACAGGGTCCAGGGCAATGAGCAGTTCTTC	CASSHTLRDRVQGNEQFF
TRBV30	.	TRBJ2-7	TRBD1	TGTGCCTGGACCACGGGGACAGGGAACTACGAGCAGTACTTC	CAWTTGTGNYEQYF
TRBV6-5	once	TRBJ2-7	.	TGTGCCAGCAGTTCTCCCGGCGGAGCGGAGCAGTACTTC	CASSSPGGAEQYF
TRBV13	.	TRBJ2-7	.	TGTGCCAGCAGCTTGGCCGGGACACAAGACTACGAGCAGTACTTC	CASSLAGTQDYEQYF
TRBV4-3	.	TRBJ1-2	.	TGCGCCAGCAGCCAATTATCAGGGGTACGAGGCTACACCTTC	CASSQLSGVRGYTF
TRBV14	.	TRBJ1-2	.	TGTGCCAGCAGCCAAGATGACGGGACGGGAGGCATCTATGGCTACACCTTC	CASSQDDGTGGIYGYTF
TRBV29-1	once	TRBJ2-1	TRBD2	TGCAGCGTTGCTAGCGGAGACGGATGGGGTGAGCAGTTCTTC	CSVASGDGWGEQFF
TRBV12-3/TRBV12-4	.	TRBJ2-6	.	TGTGCCAGCAGTTCGAACTACAACGTCCTGACTTTC	CASSSNYNVLTF
TRBV15	.	TRBJ2-2	TRBD2	TGTGCCACCCGAGCTAGCGGCACCGGGGAGCTGTTTTTT	CATRASGTGELFF
TRBV28	.	TRBJ1-5	.	TGTGCCAGCAGTCCACGTGGTAGAGGTAGCAATCAGCCCCAGCATTTT	CASSPRGRGSNQPQHF
TRBV9	.	TRBJ1-1	TRBD1	TGTGCCAGCAGCGTGGGGGGACAGGGGAGCACTGAAGCTTTCTTT	CASSVGGQGSTEAFF
TRBV24-1	.	TRBJ1-1	TRBD1	TGTGCCACCAGTGATGGGGACAGGGTGAACACTGAAGCTTTCTTT	CATSDGDRVNTEAFF